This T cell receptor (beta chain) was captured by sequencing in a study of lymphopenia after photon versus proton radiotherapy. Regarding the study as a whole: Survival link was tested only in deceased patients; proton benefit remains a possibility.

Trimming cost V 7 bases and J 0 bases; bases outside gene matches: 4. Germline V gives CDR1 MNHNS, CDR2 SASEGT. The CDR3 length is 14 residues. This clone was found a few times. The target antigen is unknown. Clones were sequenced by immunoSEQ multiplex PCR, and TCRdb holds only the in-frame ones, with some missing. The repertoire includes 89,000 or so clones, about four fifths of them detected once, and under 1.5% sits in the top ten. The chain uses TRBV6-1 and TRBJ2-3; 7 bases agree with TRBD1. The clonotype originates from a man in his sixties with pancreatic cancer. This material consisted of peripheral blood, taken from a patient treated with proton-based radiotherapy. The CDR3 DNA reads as TGTGCCAGCACCCAAGGGGGCAGCACAGATACGCAGTATTTT. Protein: CASTQGGSTDTQYF.